This entry is about one T cell receptor (beta chain). A much larger clone differs by one base, so this may be a read error. RNA was extracted from bulk tissue without any cell sorting. Germline V gene data show CDR1 as SEHNR and CDR2 as FQNEAQ (reference sequence). The CDR3 has 14 amino acids. Three rounds of nested PCR, following a modified ARM-PCR protocol, produced the TCRbeta library. TCRdb reprocessed the multiplex PCR reads with MiXCR, giving one entry per CDR3 protein. This sample has about 76,000 distinct CDR3 sequences, with under 70% found just once. The data were taken from a study of tumor and adjacent non-tumor tissue in lung cancer.

The specimen was lung tumor tissue. V and J are TRBV7-9 and TRBJ2-3, with D tentatively TRBD2 (6 bases). The receptor comes from a woman in her sixties or seventies with non-small cell lung cancer. In nucleotides, the CDR3 is TGTGTCAGCAGCTATGTACTAGCAACAGATACGCAGTATTTT. It specifies CVSSYVLATDTQYF.